These 25 T cell receptor beta chains originate from one sample sequenced in a study of T-cell memory formation after mild COVID-19. TCRdb re-called the 5' RACE reads with MiXCR, one entry per CDR3 protein. The sample lists about 350,000 distinct CDR3 sequences; roughly an eighth were seen once. Material: PBMCs or a T cell subset sorted from them (not recorded which). These receptors all come from a man aged 18 to 30 who had mild COVID-19 (a few samples of this study predate the infection). Cell type and time point are not known.

This clonotype came up many times. This CDR3 is CASSLVTPTGELFF. CDR3 in DNA: TGTGCCAGCAGTCTAGTAACGCCGACCGGGGAGCTGTTTTTT. The chain couples TRBV12-3 or TRBV12-4 to TRBJ2-2; no clear D gene. This CDR3 comprises 14 residues. V was pared by 5 bases and J by 5 bases, with 12 bases between.

This clonotype was seen a handful of times. The chain uses TRBV6-2 or TRBV6-3 and TRBJ2-5; 10 bases align to TRBD1. With V trimmed by 6 bases and J by 1 base, 5 bases remained unmatched. Per the germline V gene, CDR1 is MNHEY and CDR2 is SVGEGT. CDR3 length: 15 residues. CDR3: CASRADRGPQETQYF. The CDR3 DNA reads as TGTGCCAGCAGAGCCGACAGGGGGCCCCAAGAGACCCAGTACTTC.

In this sample, this clonotype turned up a few times. The chain links TRBV10-3 to TRBJ1-4; 9 bases align to TRBD1. Germline lookup yields CDR1 ENHRY and CDR2 SYGVKD. J gave up 8 bases and V 0 bases, and 10 bases lay outside the gene matches. The CDR3 contains 17 residues. CDR3 loop: CAISESFGTGREEKLFF. The DNA of the CDR3 is TGTGCCATCAGTGAGTCGTTCGGGACAGGGCGAGAGGAAAAACTGTTTTTT.

The chain links TRBV29-1 to TRBJ1-1, with 10 bases that match TRBD1. This CDR3 is 13 amino acids long. The V gene end was trimmed by 7 bases and the J gene end by 1 base; junction bases not matched to a gene: 3. Per the germline V gene, CDR1 is SQVTM and CDR2 is ANQGSEA. CDR3 DNA sequence: TGCAGCGCCGGGGACAGGGGGAACACTGAAGCTTTCTTT. This gives the protein CSAGDRGNTEAFF.

This clonotype has a count of ten or more. The rearrangement links TRBV7-2 to TRBJ2-1; 7 bases fit TRBD2. CDR1 is SGHTA and CDR2 is FQGNSA in the germline V gene. V dropped 1 base and J dropped 4; count of bases not matched to a gene: 7. The CDR3 totals 16 residues. The CDR3 DNA is TGTGCCAGCAGCTTAGTGCGTCTAGCGGTTTACAATGAGCAGTTCTTC. The encoded protein is CASSLVRLAVYNEQFF. Filled out from reference TRBV7-2 and TRBJ2-1, the complete variable domain reads GAGVSQSPSNKVTEKGKDVELRCDPISGHTALYWYRQSLGQGLEFLIYFQGNSAPDKSGLPSDRFSAERTGGSVSTLTIQRTQQEDSAVYLCASSLVRLAVYNEQFFGPGTRLTVL.

In its sample, this clonotype was seen a few times. This chain connects TRBV12-3 or TRBV12-4 to TRBJ1-5, with TRBD1 matching 7 bases. This CDR3 contains 15 residues. Germline trimming cut 3 bases from V and 5 bases from J; bases unmatched to any gene: 7. CDR3 sequence (DNA): TGTGCCAGCAGTTTGTACCGGGACAGCGATCAGCCCCAGCATTTT. It yields the protein CASSLYRDSDQPQHF.

CDR3 DNA: TGCAGTGCTAGAGATTATCAAGGGTTTAATGAAAAACTGTTTTTT. It specifies CSARDYQGFNEKLFF. The V call is TRBV20-1, the J call TRBJ1-4; unclear D gene. Trimming left V 0 bases short and J 4 bases short, with 12 bases between. Germline values: CDR1 DFQATT, CDR2 SNEGSKA (reference sequence). The length of the CDR3 is 15 residues.

V gene TRBV7-9 combines with J gene TRBJ2-1; 7 bases line up with TRBD1. The length of the CDR3 is 14 residues. The V gene's germline CDR1 is SEHNR and CDR2 FQNEAQ (reference sequence). The junction had 7 bases not matched to a gene; V was cut back by 5 bases and J by 6 bases. CDR3 protein: CASSPTGNGNEQFF. CDR3 bases: TGTGCCAGCAGCCCGACAGGGAATGGCAATGAGCAGTTCTTC. Filled out from reference TRBV7-9 and TRBJ2-1, the complete variable domain reads DTGVSQNPRHKITKRGQNVTFRCDPISEHNRLYWYRQTLGQGPEFLTYFQNEAQLEKSRLLSDRFSAERPKGSFSTLEIQRTEQGDSAMYLCASSPTGNGNEQFFGPGTRLTVL.

The chain employs TRBV5-1 and TRBJ2-2; D possibly corresponds to TRBD1 (5 bases). Germline CDR1 SGHRS, CDR2 YFSETQ. Deletions cut 0 bases from V and 1 base from J, with 7 bases between. This CDR3 is 15 amino acids long. CDR3 protein: CASSLAGMNTGELFF. The CDR3, as DNA: TGCGCCAGCAGCTTGGCAGGGATGAACACCGGGGAGCTGTTTTTT. Based on the CDR3 plus reference TRBV5-1 and TRBJ2-2, the full variable domain is KAGVTQTPRYLIKTRGQQVTLSCSPISGHRSVSWYQQTPGQGLQFLFEYFSETQRNKGNFPGRFSGRQFSNSRSEMNVSTLELGDSALYLCASSLAGMNTGELFFGEGSRLTVL.

This clonotype was recorded a few times. The chain is built from TRBV5-1 and TRBJ2-1, with TRBD1 matching over 9 bases. Looked up from germline, CDR1 is SGHRS and CDR2 is YFSETQ. After removal of 1 base from V and 6 bases from J, the junction contained 5 bases not matched to a gene. The CDR3 has 15 residues. The chain's CDR3 is CASSLRDRATNEQFF. CDR3 DNA sequence: TGCGCCAGCAGCTTGAGGGACAGGGCCACCAATGAGCAGTTCTTC.

This clonotype was counted ten times or more. The chain joins TRBV29-1 to TRBJ2-1; D possibly corresponds to TRBD1 (5 bases). CDR1 and CDR2 (germline): SQVTM, ANQGSEA. Trimming stripped 3 bases from V and 5 bases from J, with 5 bases between. This CDR3 has 11 amino acids. CDR3 sequence reads: CSVDRDNEQFF. The DNA of the CDR3 is TGCAGCGTTGACAGGGACAATGAGCAGTTCTTC.

The rearrangement joins TRBV11-3 to TRBJ2-5; D assignment may be TRBD1 or TRBD2 (5 bases each). Trimming took 1 base from V and 5 from J, leaving 8 bases between them. CDR1 and CDR2 (germline): SGHNT, YENEEA. The CDR3 consists of 13 residues. CDR3 DNA: TGTGCCAGCAGCTTAGGAGGGGACGAGACCCAGTACTTC. Its protein product is CASSLGGDETQYF.

This clonotype was observed once. Compared with germline, one end of the junction differs, possibly owing to a read error. The V gene is TRBV7-7, the J gene TRBJ2-5; the D gene is possibly TRBD1 (5 bases). There are 14 residues in the CDR3. Germline V gives CDR1 SSHAT, CDR2 FNYEAQ (reference sequence). This CDR3 is CASSPGPSPETQYF. The CDR3 region has the DNA TGTGCTAGCAGCCCAGGGCCCTCCCCAGAGACCCAGTACTTC.

In its sample, this clonotype was seen many times. The chain has TRBV7-2 and TRBJ2-3; 8 nucleotides agree with TRBD2. Germline CDR1 SGHTA, CDR2 FQGNSA. The CDR3 extends over 15 amino acids. J gave up 1 base and V 4 bases, and 4 bases lay outside the gene matches. The DNA of the CDR3 is TGTGCCAGCAGCTACCAGCGGGGGCGCACAGATACGCAGTATTTT. Protein sequence: CASSYQRGRTDTQYF.

This clonotype came up a few times. The chain combines TRBV6-5 with TRBJ1-2, with D perhaps TRBD1 (5 bases). V was trimmed by 5 bases and J by 5 bases, leaving 12 bases between them. The CDR3 extends over 13 amino acids. Per the germline V gene, CDR1 is MNHEY and CDR2 is SVGAGI. CDR3 bases: TGTGCCAGCAGTACTGGGACGGCATATGGCTACACCTTC. Its translation is CASSTGTAYGYTF.

The V and J genes are TRBV4-3 and TRBJ1-1; 7 bases agree with TRBD1. V shed 2 bases, J shed 6 bases, and the junction held 6 bases outside the gene matches. In germline, CDR1 is LGHNA, CDR2 YSLEER. The CDR3 runs 14 residues. The CDR3 DNA is TGCGCCAGCAGCCAATCGGACAGGCTCCCTGAAGCTTTCTTT. It encodes CASSQSDRLPEAFF.

This clonotype was seen a few times. The rearrangement links TRBV7-2 to TRBJ1-5; D uncertain. Per germline, CDR1 SGHTA and CDR2 FQGNSA. This CDR3 contains 13 residues. With 5 bases removed from V and 4 bases from J, the gap between germline ends came to 9 bases. The CDR3 reads CASSLERNQPQHF. In nucleotides, the CDR3 is TGTGCCAGCAGCCTAGAACGTAATCAGCCCCAGCATTTT.

The V call is TRBV27, the J call TRBJ1-1, with 7 bases aligning to TRBD1. V lost 2 bases, J lost 5 bases, and 2 bases stayed unmatched. Looked up from germline, CDR1 is MNHEY and CDR2 is SMNVEV (reference sequence). This CDR3 is 13 amino acids long. Written as DNA, the CDR3 is TGTGCCAGCAGTTTAGGGACAGTTACTGAAGCTTTCTTT. This translates into CASSLGTVTEAFF.

The chain couples TRBV4-1 to TRBJ1-2; D unresolved. This CDR3 has 11 amino acids. Per the germline V gene, CDR1 is MGHRA and CDR2 is YSYEKL. The V end lost 3 bases, the J end lost 6 bases, and 5 bases lay between the germline ends. CDR3 region: CASSQGNGYTF. In DNA, the CDR3 is TGCGCCAGCAGCCAGGGAAATGGCTACACCTTC.

This clonotype was detected a few times. The chain has TRBV24-1 and TRBJ2-5; 9 bases fit TRBD1. The CDR3 runs 16 residues. Germline CDR1 reads KGHDR; CDR2 reads SFDVKD. Unmatched junction bases numbered 6, after V lost 1 base and J lost 4 bases. In nucleotides, the CDR3 is TGTGCCACCAGTGATTTCCAGATGGACAGGGGAGAGACCCAGTACTTC. Its protein is CATSDFQMDRGETQYF.

V is TRBV9 and J is TRBJ2-6; D unresolved. With 2 bases removed from V and 2 bases from J, the gap between germline ends came to 2 bases. There are 13 residues in the CDR3. Germline lookup yields CDR1 SGDLS and CDR2 YYNGEE. The DNA of the CDR3 is TGTGCCAGCAGCGTTCCTGGGGCCAACGTCCTGACTTTC. This translates into CASSVPGANVLTF. The full variable domain, rest sourced from reference TRBV9 and TRBJ2-6, is DSGVTQTPKHLITATGQRVTLRCSPRSGDLSVYWYQQSLDQGLQFLIQYYNGEERAKGNILERFSAQQFPDLHSELNLSSLELGDSALYFCASSVPGANVLTFGAGSRLTVL.

V and J are TRBV19 and TRBJ1-5; D is ambiguous. This CDR3 has 15 amino acids. Germline values: CDR1 LNHDA, CDR2 SQIVND (reference sequence). Trimming removed 3 bases at V and 7 bases at J, with 16 bases between. The CDR3 loop reads CASSMDARKGQPQHF. CDR3 bases: TGTGCCAGTAGTATGGACGCCCGCAAGGGACAGCCCCAGCATTTT. The whole variable domain, filled in from reference TRBV19 and TRBJ1-5, reads DGGITQSPKYLFRKEGQNVTLSCEQNLNHDAMYWYRQDPGQGLRLIYYSQIVNDFQKGDIAEGYSVSREKKESFPLTVTSAQKNPTAFYLCASSMDARKGQPQHFGDGTRLSIL.

V usage is TRBV28 and J usage is TRBJ1-2; a possible D gene is TRBD1 (6 bases). With 8 bases removed from V and 8 bases from J, the gap between germline ends came to 21 bases. Germline CDR1 and CDR2: MDHEN and SYDVKM. The CDR3 sequence is 14 residues long. The chain's CDR3 is CASELGGALRGYTF. CDR3 coding DNA: TGTGCCAGCGAACTGGGGGGCGCGTTGAGAGGCTACACCTTC.

This clonotype has only a few counts. The genes are TRBV7-8 and TRBJ2-7; a possible D gene is TRBD1 (6 bases). The CDR3 consists of 17 residues. Between the trimmed V and J ends, which lost 5 bases and 1 base, there was a span of 21 bases. The germline gives CDR1 SGHVS, CDR2 FQNEAQ. Written as DNA, the CDR3 is TGTGCCAGCAGCCTAAGGCCCCAGGGGATTATTTCCTACGAGCAGTACTTC. Protein sequence: CASSLRPQGIISYEQYF.

This clonotype was picked up a small number of times. This sequence joins TRBV28 and TRBJ2-1, with 10 bases aligning to TRBD2. The CDR3 is made up of 16 amino acids. The germline gives CDR1 MDHEN, CDR2 SYDVKM. V lost 7 bases, J lost 8 bases, and 14 bases stayed unmatched. CDR3 DNA: TGTGCCAGCATCGGACAGGCACTAGCGGGGATCCATGAGCAGTTCTTC. Its protein product is CASIGQALAGIHEQFF.